This T cell receptor beta chain was identified during a study of T cell clonotyping in hematopoietic cell transplantation. Trimming left V 1 base short and J 4 bases short, with 7 bases between. Germline CDR1 and CDR2: SSHAT and FNYEAQ (reference sequence). The CDR3 length is 13 residues. Profiled with immunoSEQ multiplex PCR; TCRdb holds only in-frame clones, not every one. This table has some 30,000 clones, approximately 94% appearing once. A remark on this clone: Its antigen is unknown.

Overall study findings and caveats: No sorting was done, leaving CD4 and CD8 contributions mixed.

The chain carries TRBV7-7 and TRBJ1-1; D call uncertain. The specimen sequenced was peripheral blood mononuclear cells. This clonotype was obtained from a man between 50 and 59 years old in good health. Some clones in this sample may be carry-over from other donors' samples. CDR3 sequence reads: CASSLEWGTEAFF. In nucleotides, the CDR3 is TGTGCCAGCAGCTTAGAGTGGGGCACTGAAGCTTTCTTT.